The 15 T cell receptor beta chains reported below all come from one sample, sequenced in a study of blood T cell repertoires in COVID-19. Profiled with immunoSEQ multiplex PCR; TCRdb holds only in-frame clones, not every one. The sample lists 30,000 to 45,000 clones, about 83% occurring once. The specimen was peripheral blood. The receptors come from a man between 60 and 70 years old with active COVID-19.

This chain joins TRBV6-5 and TRBJ2-1; D gene unclear. The ends were cut back, 6 bases at V and 7 bases at J, with 10 bases in the middle. The V gene's germline CDR1 is MNHEY and CDR2 SVGAGI. The CDR3 loop spans 12 amino acids. This CDR3 reads CASRRTMNEQFF. CDR3 DNA: TGTGCCAGCAGACGCACTATGAATGAGCAGTTCTTC.

As for this clone: One junction end disagrees with the germline gene, perhaps due to a read error. The chain joins TRBV7-7 to TRBJ2-1; TRBD2 matches at 15 bases. Looked up from germline, CDR1 is SSHAT and CDR2 is FNYEAQ (reference sequence). This CDR3 region has 16 residues. The CDR3 DNA follows: TGTGCTAGCAGCCCAGGACTAGCGGGAGGGGGCAATGAGCAGTTCTTC. Translated: CASSPGLAGGGNEQFF.

The chain joins TRBV7-2 to TRBJ1-6; 12 nucleotides match TRBD1. CDR3 size: 15 residues. Per the germline V gene, CDR1 is SGHTA and CDR2 is FQGNSA. V lost 4 bases and J lost 11; bases outside the gene matches: 6. The CDR3, as DNA: TGTGCCAGCAGCTCCGGGACAGGGGGCAGGACACCCCTCCACTTT. Its protein is CASSSGTGGRTPLHF.

The gene calls are TRBV7-9 and TRBJ2-5; the match to TRBD2 covers 8 bases. CDR3 length equals 16 residues. The trim removed 5 bases at V and 4 bases at J, leaving 12 bases unmatched. Germline CDR1 SEHNR, CDR2 FQNEAQ (reference sequence). This chain's CDR3 is CASSPHASGRRETQYF. CDR3 sequence (DNA): TGTGCCAGCAGCCCGCACGCGAGCGGGAGAAGAGAGACCCAGTACTTC. Combining the CDR3 with reference TRBV7-9 and TRBJ2-5 gives the whole variable domain DTGVSQNPRHKITKRGQNVTFRCDPISEHNRLYWYRQTLGQGPEFLTYFQNEAQLEKSRLLSDRFSAERPKGSFSTLEIQRTEQGDSAMYLCASSPHASGRRETQYFGPGTRLLVL.

The chain recombines TRBV4-2 with TRBJ2-7, with D maybe TRBD2 (5 bases). V gave up 0 bases and J gave up 6 bases, with 15 bases separating them. The CDR3 sequence is 15 residues long. Germline-derived CDR1 and CDR2 are LGHNA and YNFKEQ. CDR3 residues: CASSQEGNGLGEQYF. The CDR3, as DNA: TGTGCCAGCAGCCAAGAGGGGAACGGACTCGGCGAGCAGTACTTC.

This clone was detected only once. The chain uses TRBV6-4 and TRBJ2-3; D is ambiguous. Trimming pared 2 bases from V and 2 bases from J, leaving 8 bases between. This CDR3 is 14 amino acids long. From germline, CDR1 is MRHNA and CDR2 SNTAGT. The CDR3 reads CASSDTGDTDTQYF. The CDR3 nucleotides are TGTGCCAGCAGTGACACCGGAGACACAGATACGCAGTATTTT.

The rearrangement links TRBV19 to TRBJ2-5; 7 nucleotides align to TRBD2. V lost 6 bases and J lost 2; bases outside the gene matches: 3. This CDR3 comprises 13 residues. Germline V lookup: CDR1 LNHDA, CDR2 SQIVND (reference sequence). The CDR3 nucleotides are TGTGCCAGTAGGTCGGGGGGTCAAGAGACCCAGTACTTC. It translates to CASRSGGQETQYF.

The chain has TRBV7-2 and TRBJ1-1; 8 nucleotides line up with TRBD1. Germline V gene lookup returns CDR1 SGHTA and CDR2 FQGNSA. V was clipped by 5 bases and J by 2 bases; unmatched bases: 7. The CDR3 consists of 15 residues. The DNA for the CDR3 is TGTGCCAGCAGCCCCCTGGGACAGGTCAACACTGAAGCTTTCTTT. Its protein is CASSPLGQVNTEAFF. The full variable domain, rest sourced from reference TRBV7-2 and TRBJ1-1, is GAGVSQSPSNKVTEKGKDVELRCDPISGHTALYWYRQSLGQGLEFLIYFQGNSAPDKSGLPSDRFSAERTGGSVSTLTIQRTQQEDSAVYLCASSPLGQVNTEAFFGQGTRLTVV.

In this sample, this clone turned up a few times. CDR3 amino acids: CASSQEGRTNQPQHF. The CDR3, as DNA: TGTGCCAGCAGCCAGGAGGGCAGGACCAATCAGCCCCAGCATTTT. The genes are TRBV4-2 and TRBJ1-5; the D is unclear. The CDR3 is 15 amino acids. CDR1 and CDR2 (germline): LGHNA, YNFKEQ. V lost 3 bases, J lost 3 bases, and 12 bases lay in between.

This clone was counted once. CDR3 DNA: TGTGCCAGCAGCCCAGACGGTTTGGCTGAAGCTTTCTTT. Amino acids: CASSPDGLAEAFF. This rearrangement joins TRBV4-2 to TRBJ1-1; D gene uncertain. V was clipped by 4 bases and J by 6 bases, with 12 bases between them. The CDR3 is 13 amino acids. The V gene's germline CDR1 is LGHNA and CDR2 YNFKEQ.

The chain combines TRBV29-1 with TRBJ2-5, with TRBD2 matching 8 bases. This CDR3 comprises 12 residues. V dropped 5 bases and J dropped 2; count of bases not matched to a gene: 1. Germline values: CDR1 SQVTM, CDR2 ANQGSEA. CDR3: CSVTSGQETQYF. CDR3 nucleotides: TGCAGCGTTACTAGCGGTCAAGAGACCCAGTACTTC.

This chain uses TRBV6-2 or TRBV6-3 with TRBJ2-3; 10 positions agree with TRBD1. This CDR3 region has 24 residues. Losses at the gene ends were 6 bases for V and 5 bases for J; bases not matched to a gene: 35. CDR1 is MNHEY and CDR2 is SVGEGT in the germline V gene. DNA for the CDR3: TGTGCCAGCAGCCTTCTTCTCCGATTCCAGACAGGGGGCGAACTGGGGTCAATACAAGATACGCAGTATTTT. This gives the protein CASSLLLRFQTGGELGSIQDTQYF.

The chain couples TRBV9 to TRBJ2-5, with 12 bases matching TRBD2. The V segment lost 4 bases and the J segment 10 bases; nucleotides outside the gene matches: 8. Germline values: CDR1 SGDLS, CDR2 YYNGEE. This CDR3 has 14 amino acids. The CDR3: CASSPLAGGGDQYF. The CDR3 DNA is TGTGCCAGCAGCCCGCTAGCGGGGGGGGGAGACCAGTACTTC.

The chain carries TRBV19 and TRBJ2-6; D uncertain. Germline V CDR1 and CDR2: LNHDA, SQIVND (reference sequence). V was clipped by 8 bases and J by 0 bases, with 14 bases between them. The CDR3 loop spans 16 amino acids. CDR3 residues: CASRWSARSGANVLTF. DNA of the CDR3: TGTGCCAGTCGATGGAGCGCCCGCTCTGGGGCCAACGTCCTGACTTTC.

The V gene is TRBV7-2, the J gene TRBJ2-3; D possibly corresponds to TRBD1 (5 bases). V was shortened by 5 bases and J by 8 bases, with 11 bases between the two germline ends. The germline CDR1 and CDR2 sequences are SGHTA and FQGNSA. The CDR3 spans 12 residues. The CDR3 loop is CASSAPRGTQYF. The CDR3 DNA sequence: TGTGCCAGCAGCGCTCCTAGGGGTACGCAGTATTTT.